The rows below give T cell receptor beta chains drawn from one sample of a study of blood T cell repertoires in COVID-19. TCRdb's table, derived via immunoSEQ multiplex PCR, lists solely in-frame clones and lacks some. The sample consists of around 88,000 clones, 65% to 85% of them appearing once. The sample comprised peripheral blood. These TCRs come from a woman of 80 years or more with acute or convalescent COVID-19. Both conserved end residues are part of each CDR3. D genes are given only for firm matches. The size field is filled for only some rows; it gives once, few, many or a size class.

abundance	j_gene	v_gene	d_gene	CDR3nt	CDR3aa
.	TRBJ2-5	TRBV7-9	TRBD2	TGTGCCAGCAGCCCAGGGACTAGCGGGGGGAAGGTAGAGACCCAGTACTTC	CASSPGTSGGKVETQYF
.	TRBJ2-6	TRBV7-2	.	TGTGCCAGCAGCTTTCAGGGGCGAAGGTCTGGGGCCAACGTCCTGACTTTC	CASSFQGRRSGANVLTF
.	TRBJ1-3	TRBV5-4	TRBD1	TGTGCCAGCAGCCCCGGGACAGGCAGAAACACCATATATTTT	CASSPGTGRNTIYF
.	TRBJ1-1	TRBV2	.	TGTGCCAGCAGTGAACAGGGGTTGAACACTGAAGCTTTCTTT	CASSEQGLNTEAFF
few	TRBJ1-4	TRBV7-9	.	TGTGCCAGCAGCTTATTGGGAGTGGGAGAAAAACTGTTTTTT	CASSLLGVGEKLFF
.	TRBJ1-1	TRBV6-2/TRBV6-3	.	TGTGCCAGCAGTTACTCGACTACAGGGTGGTTGGGAGCTTTCTTT	CASSYSTTGWLGAFF
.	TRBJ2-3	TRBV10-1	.	TGCGCCACCAACGACAGGCTTCCTAGCACAGATACGCAGTATTTT	CATNDRLPSTDTQYF
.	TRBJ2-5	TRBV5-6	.	TGTGCCAGCAGCTCCCTCTACGGGGAAGAGACCCAGTACTTC	CASSSLYGEETQYF
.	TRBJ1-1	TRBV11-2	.	TGTGCCAGCAGCTCGACAGGATCCGGAATGAACACTGAAGCTTTCTTT	CASSSTGSGMNTEAFF
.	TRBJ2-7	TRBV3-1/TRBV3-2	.	TGTGCCAGCAGCCGCCTAGCTGACTACGAGCAGTACTTC	CASSRLADYEQYF
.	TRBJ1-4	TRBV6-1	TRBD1	TGTGCCAGCAGTGGGAGCGGGACAGGGTATAATGAAAAACTGTTTTTT	CASSGSGTGYNEKLFF
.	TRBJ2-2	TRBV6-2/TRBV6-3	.	TGTGCCAGCAGTTGGCAGACGCTCAGGACCGGGGAGCTGTTTTTT	CASSWQTLRTGELFF
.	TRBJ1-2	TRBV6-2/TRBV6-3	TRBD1	TGTGCCAGCAGTCGACAGGGAGACTATGGCTACACCTTC	CASSRQGDYGYTF
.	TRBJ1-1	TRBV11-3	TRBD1	TGTGCCAGCAGCTCAGGGGGAACTGAAGCTTTCTTT	CASSSGGTEAFF
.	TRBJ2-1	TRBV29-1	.	TGCAGCACGGGTCAGACCTACAATGAGCAGTTCTTC	CSTGQTYNEQFF
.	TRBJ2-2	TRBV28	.	TGTGCCAGCAGTTTACCAGGGCGCGCGAACACCGGGGAGCTGTTTTTT	CASSLPGRANTGELFF
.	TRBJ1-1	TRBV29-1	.	TGCAGCGTTGAAGGACAGGTTGCCACCCTGAACACTGAAGCTTTCTTT	CSVEGQVATLNTEAFF
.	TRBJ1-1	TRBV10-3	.	TGTGCCATCAGTGCCCCGGGGGGGCTTGCTTTCTTT	CAISAPGGLAFF
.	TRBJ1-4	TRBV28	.	TGTGCCAGCAGTTTAGAAACTGCGGGGTTCGGGGAAAAACTGTTTTTT	CASSLETAGFGEKLFF
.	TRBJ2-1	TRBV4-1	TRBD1	TGCGCCAGCAGCCAACAGGGACAGGGGGTGTCCTACAATGAGCAGTTCTTC	CASSQQGQGVSYNEQFF
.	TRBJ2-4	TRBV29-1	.	TGCAGCGTCAAGACCGGCGGGGCAAACATTCAGTACTTC	CSVKTGGANIQYF
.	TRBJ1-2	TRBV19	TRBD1	TGTGCCAGTAGTACCGGGACAGCGGGTGGCTACACCTTC	CASSTGTAGGYTF
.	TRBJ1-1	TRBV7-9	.	TGTGCCAGCAGCTTATATACAGGGATGAACACTGAAGCTTTCTTT	CASSLYTGMNTEAFF
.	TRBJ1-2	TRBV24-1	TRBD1	TGTGCCACCAGTGATTCATCCAGGGGGCGATTGGGCTACACCTTC	CATSDSSRGRLGYTF
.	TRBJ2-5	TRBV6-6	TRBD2	TGTGCCAGCAGTTTATGGGCTAGCGGGGGCCAAGAGACCCAGTACTTC	CASSLWASGGQETQYF
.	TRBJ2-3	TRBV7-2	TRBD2	TGTGCCAGCAGCTTAGTTGATTACAGCGGGGGGGTCCCAGATACGCAGTATTTT	CASSLVDYSGGVPDTQYF
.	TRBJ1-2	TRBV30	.	TGTGCCTGGTCACCGGCAGGGGCGATCTATGGCTACACCTTC	CAWSPAGAIYGYTF
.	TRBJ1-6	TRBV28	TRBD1	TGTGCCAGCAGTTTTGGGCAGGGGGCAAATTCACCCCTCCACTTT	CASSFGQGANSPLHF
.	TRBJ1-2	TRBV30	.	TGTGCCTGGAGGGACAGCGACTATGGCTACACCTTC	CAWRDSDYGYTF
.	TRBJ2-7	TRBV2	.	TGTGCCAGCAGTTCACAGGGAAACGAGCAGTACTTC	CASSSQGNEQYF
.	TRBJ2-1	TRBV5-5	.	TGTGCCAGCAGCCCCCCTGAGGCGCAGGGGTTCTACAATGAGCAGTTCTTC	CASSPPEAQGFYNEQFF
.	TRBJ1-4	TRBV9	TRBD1	TGTGCCAGCAGCGAGACAGGGTCCAATGAAAAACTGTTTTTT	CASSETGSNEKLFF
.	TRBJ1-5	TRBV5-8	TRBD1	TGTGCCAGCAGCTTAGACAGGGACAAGCCCCAGCATTTT	CASSLDRDKPQHF
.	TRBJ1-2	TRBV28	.	TGTGCCAGCAGTCCCCCGGGCTATGGCTACACCTTC	CASSPPGYGYTF
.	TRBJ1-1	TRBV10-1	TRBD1	TGCGCCAGCAGTTTGACAGGGAGTGGAGCTTTCTTT	CASSLTGSGAFF
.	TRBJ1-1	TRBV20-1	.	TGCAGTGCTACACAGGGTGCTGAAGCTTTCTTT	CSATQGAEAFF
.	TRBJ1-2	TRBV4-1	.	TGCGCCAGCAGCCAAGGATGGTGGACAGATCATCGTGGCTACACCTTC	CASSQGWWTDHRGYTF
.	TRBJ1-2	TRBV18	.	TGTGCCAGCTCACCACGCGGGGATGGCTACACCTTC	CASSPRGDGYTF
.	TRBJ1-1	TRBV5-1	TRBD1	TGCGCCAGCAGCTTGGCCCGGGGCGGGACAGGGGTTATGAACACTGAAGCTTTCTTT	CASSLARGGTGVMNTEAFF
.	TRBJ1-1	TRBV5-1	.	TGCGCCAGCAGCCAAACAGATTTGAACACTGAAGCTTTCTTT	CASSQTDLNTEAFF
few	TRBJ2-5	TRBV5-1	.	TGCGCCAGCAGCTTGGGGGCGGGGGCTCAAGAGACCCAGTACTTC	CASSLGAGAQETQYF
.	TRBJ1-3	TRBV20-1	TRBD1	TGCAGTGCTAGTAACCGGGACAGCGGAAACACCATATATTTT	CSASNRDSGNTIYF
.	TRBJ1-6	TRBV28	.	TGTGCCAGCAACCCATCACAGGGTATCAATTCACCCCTCCACTTT	CASNPSQGINSPLHF
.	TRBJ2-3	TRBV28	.	TGTGCCAGCAGAAGAGGGGCAGGGGCAAGCACAGATACGCAGTATTTT	CASRRGAGASTDTQYF
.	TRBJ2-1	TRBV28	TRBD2	TGTGCCAGCAACGGGGGGTCCTACAATGAGCAGTTCTTC	CASNGGSYNEQFF
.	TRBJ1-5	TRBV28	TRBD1	TGTGCCAGCAGTTTGACAGGGTCAGGTCAGCCCCAGCATTTT	CASSLTGSGQPQHF
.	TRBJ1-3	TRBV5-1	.	TGCGCCAGCAGCTTGGGGGGAGCTGGGCGCTCTGGAAACACCATATATTTT	CASSLGGAGRSGNTIYF
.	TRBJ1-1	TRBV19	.	TGTGCCAGTAGTATAGGGGGAGGAAGGCTGGTCACTGAAGCTTTCTTT	CASSIGGGRLVTEAFF
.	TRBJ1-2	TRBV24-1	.	TGTGCCACCAGTGATTTGTCGGGTTCTGGCTACACCTTC	CATSDLSGSGYTF
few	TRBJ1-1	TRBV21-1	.	TGTGCCAGGTCCGGCCGGCAGGGGGACACTGAAGCTTTCTTT	CARSGRQGDTEAFF
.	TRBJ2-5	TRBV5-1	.	TGCGCCAGCAGCTTGGCCTCGGGGGTGGCGGAGACCCAGTACTTC	CASSLASGVAETQYF
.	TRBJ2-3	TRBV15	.	TGTGCCACCAGCAGAGGTTTACAACGCACAGATACGCAGTATTTT	CATSRGLQRTDTQYF
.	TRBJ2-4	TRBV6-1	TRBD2	TGTGCCAGCAGTGAAGGACTAGCAGATATTCAGTACTTC	CASSEGLADIQYF
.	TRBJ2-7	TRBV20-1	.	TGCAGTGCTAGTGTAAACGAGCAGTACTTC	CSASVNEQYF
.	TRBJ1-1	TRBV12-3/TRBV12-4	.	TGTGCCAGCAGACGGGAGACGGGCACTGAAGCTTTCTTT	CASRRETGTEAFF
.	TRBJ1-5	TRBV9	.	TGTGCCAGCAGCGTAGCCGGGAATGACAATCAGCCCCAGCATTTT	CASSVAGNDNQPQHF
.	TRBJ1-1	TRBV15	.	TGTGCCACCAGCAGAGATCAGGGTTGGACTGAAGCTTTCTTT	CATSRDQGWTEAFF
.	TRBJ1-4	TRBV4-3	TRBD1	TGCGCCAGCAGCCAAGAGGGGGACAGGAGTAATGAAAAACTGTTTTTT	CASSQEGDRSNEKLFF
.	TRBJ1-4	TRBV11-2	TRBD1	TGTGCCAGCAGCTTAGATAGGGGGACAGAAGCAACTAATGAAAAACTGTTTTTT	CASSLDRGTEATNEKLFF
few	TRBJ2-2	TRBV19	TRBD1	TGTGCCAGTAGTATAGGGACAGGGACCGGGGAGCTGTTTTTT	CASSIGTGTGELFF